One and the same sample provided the 6 T cell receptor beta chains below, sequenced in a study of regulatory T cells in long-lasting Graves disease. Time point given: newly diagnosed GD, antithyroid drugs for less than 3 months. Researchers made the TCR library from RNA that was extracted from PBMCs. According to the study, TCR beta libraries were built with iRepertoire HTBI primers and CDR3-region Arm-PCR. TCRdb called the multiplex PCR reads again in MiXCR, with one record for every CDR3 protein. The profile shows about 370,000 distinct CDR3 sequences, roughly a sixth of them singletons. Sequencing used peripheral blood mononuclear cells (PBMCs), obtained at new diagnosis, from a patient treated with antithyroid drugs. These receptors all come from a female donor with Graves disease.

This clonotype was seen at least ten times. CDR3 loop: CASSYSEQETQYF. Written as DNA, the CDR3 is TGTGCCAGCAGTTACTCAGAGCAAGAGACCCAGTACTTC. The V gene is TRBV6-2 or TRBV6-3, the J gene TRBJ2-5; no reliable D call. CDR3 length: 13 amino acids. The germline V and J ends were trimmed by 0 bases and 2 bases, with 4 bases remaining between them. CDR1 MNHEY and CDR2 SVGEGT come from the germline V gene.

This clonotype was detected many times. V usage is TRBV18 and J usage is TRBJ1-4; D is possibly TRBD1 (6 bases). This CDR3 is built from 13 residues. Germline-derived CDR1 and CDR2 are KGHSH and LQKENI. V lost 2 bases to trimming and J lost 8 bases, with 9 bases between them. The CDR3 here is CASSPTGIEKLFF. The CDR3 DNA follows: TGTGCCAGCTCACCAACAGGGATCGAAAAACTGTTTTTT.

This clonotype was detected many times. V gene TRBV2 combines with J gene TRBJ1-2; D is ambiguous. V gave up 8 bases and J gave up 1 base, with 11 bases separating them. Germline values: CDR1 SNHLY, CDR2 FYNNEI. The CDR3 covers 13 residues. The CDR3 nucleotides read TGTGCCAGCCAGCCACTGCGTAACTATGGCTACACCTTC. Its translation: CASQPLRNYGYTF.

This clonotype has a count of ten or more. The chain joins TRBV12-3 or TRBV12-4 to TRBJ1-2, with 7 bases fitting TRBD1. After removal of 3 bases from V and 3 bases from J, the junction contained 7 bases not matched to a gene. The length of the CDR3 is 15 residues. This CDR3 reads CASSFRGRGDYGYTF. The CDR3 DNA sequence: TGTGCCAGCAGTTTCAGGGGCAGGGGGGACTATGGCTACACCTTC.

This clonotype was counted ten times or more. The rearrangement links TRBV20-1 to TRBJ2-1; 9 bases map to TRBD2. This CDR3 spans 14 amino acids. The trim removed 3 bases at V and 5 bases at J, leaving 5 bases unmatched. Germline assignment: CDR1 DFQATT and CDR2 SNEGSKA (reference sequence). The CDR3 here is CSASGLALNNEQFF. The CDR3 DNA reads TGCAGTGCTAGCGGACTAGCGTTGAACAATGAGCAGTTCTTC.

This clonotype was seen at least ten times. The V gene is TRBV7-9, the J gene TRBJ2-3, with D possibly being TRBD1 (6 bases). CDR1 is SEHNR, CDR2 FQNEAQ, per germline (reference sequence). With 3 bases removed from V and 2 bases from J, the gap between germline ends came to 15 bases. This CDR3 contains 16 residues. The CDR3: CASSLPGGWVTDTQYF. The CDR3 DNA sequence: TGTGCCAGCAGCTTGCCTGGGGGCTGGGTCACAGATACGCAGTATTTT.